The rows below give T cell receptor beta chains drawn from one sample of a study of blood T cell repertoires in COVID-19. The repertoire was sequenced with immunoSEQ multiplex PCR; TCRdb's copy has only in-frame clones and lacks some. This sample has about 83,000 clones; about three quarters occur once, and the top ten carry approximately 19%. The sample comprised peripheral blood. These TCRs come from a woman older than 75 with active or convalescent COVID-19. Each CDR3 is given without its conserved first and last residue. Each record gives: D gene, J gene, V gene, CDR3 protein. The D gene is left open where the match is weak.

D: NA; J: TRBJ1-2; V: TRBV2; CDR3: ASSDRGYGYT
D: NA; J: TRBJ2-2; V: TRBV28; CDR3: ASSSVRGKRNTGELF
D: TRBD2; J: TRBJ2-1; V: TRBV28; CDR3: ASGGGYNEQF
D: NA; J: TRBJ1-4; V: TRBV5-6; CDR3: ASSPGGGEKLF
D: NA; J: TRBJ2-2; V: TRBV5-1; CDR3: ASSLFGGSNTGELF
D: TRBD1; J: TRBJ2-7; V: TRBV11-2; CDR3: ASSWGQGINEQY
D: TRBD2; J: TRBJ2-3; V: TRBV9; CDR3: ASSVGRGLAGVDTQY
D: TRBD1; J: TRBJ1-3; V: TRBV28; CDR3: ASSLRTGRNTIY
D: NA; J: TRBJ1-1; V: TRBV4-1; CDR3: ASSPSSMNTEAF
D: NA; J: TRBJ2-2; V: TRBV12-3/TRBV12-4; CDR3: ASSLHTGELF
D: TRBD1; J: TRBJ2-1; V: TRBV24-1; CDR3: ATSDPGTGANEQF
D: NA; J: TRBJ1-2; V: TRBV6-5; CDR3: ASSSSADYGYT
D: NA; J: TRBJ1-5; V: TRBV21-1; CDR3: ASFRPRGGLRANQPQH
D: NA; J: TRBJ1-1; V: TRBV5-1; CDR3: ASSLVMNTEAF
D: NA; J: TRBJ1-1; V: TRBV2; CDR3: ASSAGTFMNTEAF
D: TRBD1; J: TRBJ2-7; V: TRBV2; CDR3: ASTGTVHEQY
D: NA; J: TRBJ1-5; V: TRBV3-1/TRBV3-2; CDR3: ASSQDGGRGNQPQH
D: TRBD2; J: TRBJ2-1; V: TRBV11-3; CDR3: ASSGPSGSYNEQF
D: NA; J: TRBJ2-7; V: TRBV7-9; CDR3: ASSPSGWWYEQY
D: NA; J: TRBJ2-2; V: TRBV9; CDR3: ASSPEVWQTNTGELF
D: NA; J: TRBJ1-2; V: TRBV24-1; CDR3: ATSDTRYGYT
D: TRBD1; J: TRBJ1-2; V: TRBV19; CDR3: ASKKGDRVDGYT
D: TRBD1; J: TRBJ1-4; V: TRBV11-2; CDR3: ASSLSSYRGANEKLF
D: NA; J: TRBJ2-2; V: TRBV7-2; CDR3: ASRPQGGIGTGELF
D: TRBD1; J: TRBJ2-7; V: TRBV6-2/TRBV6-3; CDR3: ASSLGQDATYEQY
D: TRBD2; J: TRBJ2-1; V: TRBV6-2/TRBV6-3; CDR3: ASSLTSGGWDEQF
D: TRBD1; J: TRBJ1-4; V: TRBV7-2; CDR3: ASSPTGGTNEKLF